The 20 T cell receptor beta chains below were found in one sample sequenced in a study of T cell responses to AZD1222 COVID-19 vaccine. TCRdb's table, derived via immunoSEQ multiplex PCR, lists solely in-frame clones and lacks some. Altogether over 100,000 clones are present, 87% being singletons, with the ten largest covering approximately 2.6%. Material: peripheral blood, obtained 28 days after the second AZD1222 dose. All receptors derive from an adult who received the AZD1222 COVID-19 vaccine.

The chain has TRBV19 and TRBJ2-1; TRBD1 aligns across 9 bases. CDR1 and CDR2 (germline): LNHDA, SQIVND (reference sequence). This CDR3 has 15 amino acids. J gave up 8 bases and V 7 bases, and 12 bases lay outside the gene matches. As DNA, the CDR3 is TGTGCCAGTAAGGAGACAGGGGGGTCCAGCTATGAGCAGTTCTTC. Protein product: CASKETGGSSYEQFF. Combining the CDR3 with reference TRBV19 and TRBJ2-1 gives the whole variable domain DGGITQSPKYLFRKEGQNVTLSCEQNLNHDAMYWYRQDPGQGLRLIYYSQIVNDFQKGDIAEGYSVSREKKESFPLTVTSAQKNPTAFYLCASKETGGSSYEQFFGPGTRLTVL.

This sequence joins TRBV7-2 and TRBJ1-1; D uncertain. CDR1 is SGHTA, CDR2 FQGNSA, per germline. This CDR3 is 13 amino acids long. V dropped 5 bases and J dropped 0 bases, with 7 bases sitting between them. The CDR3 coding sequence is TGTGCCAGCAGCCAGACATTGAACACTGAAGCTTTCTTT. Residues: CASSQTLNTEAFF.

This sequence joins TRBV11-2 and TRBJ2-2, with D maybe TRBD2 (5 bases). The CDR3 loop spans 15 amino acids. Trimming removed 3 bases from V and 5 bases from J, with 13 bases in between. The germline V gene has CDR1 SGHAT and CDR2 FQNNGV. The CDR3 loop reads CASSFNIRDTGELFF. The CDR3 DNA reads TGTGCCAGCAGCTTCAACATCCGGGATACCGGGGAGCTGTTTTTT.

The CDR3 DNA is TGTGCCAGCAGCTCCGCCCTGGGGGGGGCCAACTATGGCTACACCTTC. It encodes CASSSALGGANYGYTF. This chain uses TRBV7-2 with TRBJ1-2; D might be TRBD1 (6 bases). Trimming took off 4 bases at V and 2 bases at J, with 17 bases between the two ends. The CDR3 has 16 amino acids. Germline CDR1 and CDR2: SGHTA and FQGNSA.

The chain employs TRBV18 and TRBJ1-2; D uncertain. The CDR3 extends over 15 amino acids. The V gene's germline CDR1 is KGHSH and CDR2 LQKENI. V lost 5 bases to trimming and J lost 2 bases, with 15 bases between them. CDR3 protein: CASSYDTLHNYGYTF. The CDR3 coding sequence is TGTGCCAGCTCATACGACACCCTCCACAACTATGGCTACACCTTC.

V gene TRBV7-8 combines with J gene TRBJ1-3; D not certain. Trimming took off 1 base at V and 2 bases at J, with 12 bases between the two ends. This CDR3 region has 16 residues. The V gene's germline CDR1 is SGHVS and CDR2 FQNEAQ. The CDR3 spells CASSLVFGVAGNTIYF. DNA of the CDR3: TGTGCCAGCAGCTTAGTTTTTGGGGTAGCTGGAAACACCATATATTTT.

For the CDR3, the DNA is TGCAGCGTTGAGGGCCGGACCCAAGAGACCCAGTACTTC. The encoded protein is CSVEGRTQETQYF. This sequence joins TRBV29-1 and TRBJ2-5, with D uncertain. Trimming took 3 bases from V and 1 from J, leaving 9 bases between them. The CDR3 length is 13 residues. Looked up from germline, CDR1 is SQVTM and CDR2 is ANQGSEA. Using reference TRBV29-1 and TRBJ2-5 for the parts outside the CDR3, the full variable domain is SAVISQKPSRDICQRGTSLTIQCQVDSQVTMMFWYRQQPGQSLTLIATANQGSEATYESGFVIDKFPISRPNLTFSTLTVSNMSPEDSSIYLCSVEGRTQETQYFGPGTRLLVL.

In its sample, this clone was seen a few times. The V and J genes are TRBV5-1 and TRBJ1-1, with D possibly matching TRBD1 (5 bases). CDR1 and CDR2 from the germline V gene are SGHRS and YFSETQ. V was cut by 4 bases and J by 3 bases, with 16 bases left in between. This CDR3 comprises 15 residues. The CDR3 loop reads CASSNVGAGDTEAFF. The DNA for the CDR3 is TGCGCCAGCAGCAACGTCGGGGCGGGGGACACTGAAGCTTTCTTT.

The chain links TRBV6-5 to TRBJ2-7, with unresolved D. V was trimmed by 8 bases and J by 3 bases, leaving 14 bases between them. CDR1 is MNHEY, CDR2 SVGAGI, per germline. The CDR3 covers 13 residues. The CDR3 DNA reads as TGTGCCAGCCTTTCCCCCACAGTCTACGAGCAGTACTTC. This translates into CASLSPTVYEQYF.

The table lists this clone with a few counts. V gene TRBV19 combines with J gene TRBJ1-2, with 10 bases fitting TRBD1. This CDR3 is built from 14 residues. V lost 5 bases, J lost 7 bases, and 7 bases stayed unmatched. The V gene's germline CDR1 is LNHDA and CDR2 SQIVND (reference sequence). The CDR3 DNA reads TGTGCCAGTAGTGTGGACAGGGGGTCAGCTGGCTACACCTTC. Amino acids: CASSVDRGSAGYTF. Full variable domain (remainder filled in from reference TRBV19 and TRBJ1-2): DGGITQSPKYLFRKEGQNVTLSCEQNLNHDAMYWYRQDPGQGLRLIYYSQIVNDFQKGDIAEGYSVSREKKESFPLTVTSAQKNPTAFYLCASSVDRGSAGYTFGSGTRLTVV.

The chain joins TRBV15 to TRBJ1-2; tentative D call: TRBD1 (5 bases). This CDR3 is built from 15 residues. CDR1 and CDR2 from the germline V gene are LNHNV and YYDKDF (reference sequence). The V end lost 1 base, the J end lost 1 base, and 10 bases lay between the germline ends. The CDR3 sequence is CATSRGGGGNYGYTF. CDR3 DNA: TGTGCCACCAGCAGAGGGGGGGGTGGTAACTATGGCTACACCTTC.

The chain has TRBV19 and TRBJ2-1; TRBD1 aligns across 10 bases. The CDR3 extends over 15 amino acids. The junction had 8 bases not matched to a gene; V was cut back by 9 bases and J by 3 bases. Germline-derived CDR1 and CDR2 are LNHDA and SQIVND (reference sequence). The CDR3 protein is CASRPGTGDYNEQFF. The CDR3 DNA follows: TGTGCCAGCCGCCCCGGGACAGGGGACTACAATGAGCAGTTCTTC.

This chain uses TRBV5-4 with TRBJ1-3; weak D call: TRBD1 (5 bases). V dropped 4 bases and J dropped 0 bases, with 8 bases sitting between them. The CDR3 consists of 14 residues. Germline CDR1 SGHNT, CDR2 YYREEE (reference sequence). CDR3 nucleotide sequence: TGTGCCAGCAGCCCGGGGCACTCTGGAAACACCATATATTTT. This encodes CASSPGHSGNTIYF.

The count of this clone is one. The chain links TRBV7-9 to TRBJ1-1, with D uncertain. This CDR3 has 12 residues. V gave up 5 bases and J gave up 3 bases, with 7 bases separating them. The germline CDR1 and CDR2 sequences are SEHNR and FQNEAQ (reference sequence). The CDR3 nucleotides read TGTGCCAGCAGCCCCCGGGACACTGAAGCTTTCTTT. This encodes CASSPRDTEAFF.

The gene calls are TRBV10-3 and TRBJ2-3; TRBD2 matches 7 bases. The CDR3 consists of 13 residues. The germline CDR1 and CDR2 sequences are ENHRY and SYGVKD. With 8 bases clipped from V and 1 base from J, the junction kept 3 bases outside the gene matches. The CDR3 nucleotides read TGTGCCATCGGGGCGGGGGGCACAGATACGCAGTATTTT. This gives the protein CAIGAGGTDTQYF.

The chain uses TRBV30 and TRBJ2-3; TRBD1 matches at 7 bases. Germline assignment: CDR1 GTSNPN and CDR2 SVGIG (reference sequence). J lost 2 bases, V lost 4 bases, and 3 bases had no gene match. The CDR3 loop spans 13 amino acids. The CDR3 sequence: CAWNRGTTDTQYF. CDR3 DNA: TGTGCCTGGAACAGGGGAACCACAGATACGCAGTATTTT.

The chain couples TRBV29-1 to TRBJ2-7; the match to TRBD1 covers 8 bases. The CDR3 loop spans 13 amino acids. CDR1 is SQVTM, CDR2 ANQGSEA, per germline. V shed 7 bases, J shed 6 bases, and the junction held 11 bases outside the gene matches. The CDR3 is CSAIFGTGGEQYF. The CDR3 coding sequence is TGCAGCGCTATCTTCGGGACAGGCGGCGAGCAGTACTTC.

The rearrangement links TRBV2 to TRBJ2-1; TRBD2 aligns across 11 bases. Germline V gives CDR1 SNHLY, CDR2 FYNNEI. The V gene end was trimmed by 6 bases and the J gene end by 8 bases; junction bases not matched to a gene: 6. The CDR3 length is 14 residues. The CDR3 spells CASRLAGGPHEQFF. CDR3 coding DNA: TGTGCCAGCAGATTAGCGGGGGGGCCGCATGAGCAGTTCTTC.

This clone has just one count. The J gene is TRBJ2-5, the V gene TRBV10-3; D possibly uses TRBD1 or TRBD2 (6 bases each). CDR3 length: 13 residues. V was pared by 3 bases and J by 4 bases, with 9 bases between. Per the germline V gene, CDR1 is ENHRY and CDR2 is SYGVKD. The CDR3 spells CAISDGGRETQYF. CDR3 coding DNA: TGTGCCATCAGTGATGGGGGGCGAGAGACCCAGTACTTC.

This clone appeared a single time. This chain joins TRBV4-1 and TRBJ1-4; 8 bases match TRBD1. With V trimmed by 7 bases and J by 8 bases, 9 bases remained unmatched. The CDR3 sequence is 14 residues long. Germline CDR1 reads MGHRA; CDR2 reads YSYEKL. The CDR3 nucleotides are TGCGCCAGCAAACCGACAGGGGTGGAAGAAAAACTGTTTTTT. Translating it yields CASKPTGVEEKLFF.